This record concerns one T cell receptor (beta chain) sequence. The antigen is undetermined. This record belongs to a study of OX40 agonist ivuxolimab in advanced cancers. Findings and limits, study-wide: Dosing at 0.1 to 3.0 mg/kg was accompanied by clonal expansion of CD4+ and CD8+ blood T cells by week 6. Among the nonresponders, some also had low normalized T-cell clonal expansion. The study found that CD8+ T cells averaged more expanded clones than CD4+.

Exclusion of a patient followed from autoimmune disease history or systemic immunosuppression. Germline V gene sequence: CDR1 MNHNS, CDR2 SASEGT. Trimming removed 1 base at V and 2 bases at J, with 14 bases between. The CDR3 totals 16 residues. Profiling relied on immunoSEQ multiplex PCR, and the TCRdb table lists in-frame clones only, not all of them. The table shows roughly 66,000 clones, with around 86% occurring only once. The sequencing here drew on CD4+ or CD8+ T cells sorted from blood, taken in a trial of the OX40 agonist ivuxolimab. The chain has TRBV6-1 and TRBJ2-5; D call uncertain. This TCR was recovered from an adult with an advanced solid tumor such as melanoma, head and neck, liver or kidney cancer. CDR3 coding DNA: TGTGCCAGCAGTGAAGTCGGCAGCTATTCTCAAGAGACCCAGTACTTC. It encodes CASSEVGSYSQETQYF.